The 11 T cell receptor beta chains presented below share a single source sample, sequenced in a study of shared clonotypes between healthy human individuals. This table comes from immunoSEQ multiplex PCR, and its TCRdb copy is limited to in-frame clones, with some not included. The sample lists 2.5 million or so clones, around nine tenths occurring once. Sequencing was done on a sample of naive CD4+ T cells sorted from blood. The subset was: CD45RA+ positively selected. The receptors derive from a man between 18 and 35 years old in good health.

The gene calls are TRBV5-1 and TRBJ2-7; TRBD1 matches at 8 bases. The V gene's germline CDR1 is SGHRS and CDR2 YFSETQ. This CDR3 comprises 14 residues. V trimming: 4 bases; J trimming: 2 bases; junction bases outside the gene matches: 5. In nucleotides, the CDR3 is TGCGCCAGCAGCAAGACAGGGGCAACCTACGAGCAGTACTTC. Translating it yields CASSKTGATYEQYF.

The chain joins TRBV10-3 to TRBJ1-1; TRBD1 is a possible D gene (5 bases). There are 15 residues in the CDR3. Trimming removed 0 bases at V and 0 bases at J, with 8 bases between. CDR1 and CDR2 (germline): ENHRY, SYGVKD. The CDR3 DNA follows: TGTGCCATCAGTGAGTCACAGGAAATGAACACTGAAGCTTTCTTT. Its protein is CAISESQEMNTEAFF.

The chain employs TRBV30 and TRBJ2-7; weak D call: TRBD2 (6 bases). V gave up 5 bases and J gave up 1 base, with 9 bases separating them. The CDR3 is made up of 12 amino acids. Germline CDR1 GTSNPN, CDR2 SVGIG (reference sequence). CDR3 bases: TGTGCCTGGGGACTAACGTCCTACGAGCAGTACTTC. Protein sequence: CAWGLTSYEQYF. Combining the CDR3 with reference TRBV30 and TRBJ2-7 gives the whole variable domain SQTIHQWPATLVQPVGSPLSLECTVEGTSNPNLYWYRQAAGRGLQLLFYSVGIGQISSEVPQNLSASRPQDRQFILSSKKLLLSDSGFYLCAWGLTSYEQYFGPGTRLTVT.

This chain links TRBV5-6 with TRBJ1-6; D gene uncertain. The CDR3 sequence is 16 residues long. Germline CDR1 reads SGHDT; CDR2 reads YYEEEE. Trimming took off 0 bases at V and 0 bases at J, with 7 bases between the two ends. The CDR3 is CASSLGWSSYNSPLHF. CDR3 sequence (DNA): TGTGCCAGCAGCTTGGGATGGAGCTCCTATAATTCACCCCTCCACTTT. The variable domain in full, with the rest retrieved from reference TRBV5-6 and TRBJ1-6, is DAGVTQSPTHLIKTRGQQVTLRCSPKSGHDTVSWYQQALGQGPQFIFQYYEEEERQRGNFPDRFSGHQFPNYSSELNVNALLLGDSALYLCASSLGWSSYNSPLHFGNGTRLTVT.

Concerning this clone itself: Different DNA sequences within this sample yield the same CDR3. The V call is TRBV5-4, the J call TRBJ2-1, with no clear D. V was shortened by 4 bases and J by 1 base, with 6 bases between the two germline ends. The CDR3 has 13 amino acids. CDR1 SGHNT and CDR2 YYREEE come from the germline V gene (reference sequence). Here the CDR3 DNA reads TGTGCCAGCAGCCCATCGTCCTACAATGAGCAGTTCTTC. Translation gives CASSPSSYNEQFF.

V gene TRBV9 combines with J gene TRBJ2-5; TRBD2 matches 11 bases. After removal of 4 bases from V and 2 bases from J, the junction contained 10 bases not matched to a gene. This CDR3 is 17 amino acids long. Germline CDR1 reads SGDLS; CDR2 reads YYNGEE. CDR3: CASSPGGTSGGQETQYF. DNA for the CDR3: TGTGCCAGCAGCCCGGGCGGAACTAGCGGGGGTCAAGAGACCCAGTACTTC.

The chain couples TRBV10-1 to TRBJ2-1; 8 nucleotides match TRBD2. CDR1 and CDR2 (germline): WNHNN, SYGVQD (reference sequence). Trimming removed 4 bases from V and 2 bases from J; junction bases left unmatched: 4. The CDR3 covers 15 residues. CDR3 coding DNA: TGCGCCAGCAGTGCCCCGGGAGGGACCTACAATGAGCAGTTCTTC. It translates to CASSAPGGTYNEQFF.

This chain connects TRBV28 to TRBJ1-4; D call uncertain. CDR3 length: 14 residues. Trimming removed 6 bases at V and 5 bases at J, with 13 bases between. Germline CDR1 reads MDHEN; CDR2 reads SYDVKM. The DNA for the CDR3 is TGTGCCAGCAGCACCCGGGCCCTAAATGAAAAACTGTTTTTT. Its protein is CASSTRALNEKLFF.

In nucleotides, the CDR3 is TGTGCCACCAGCAGAGGAGACGGGGCTAATGAAAAACTGTTTTTT. It codes for CATSRGDGANEKLFF. The V and J genes are TRBV15 and TRBJ1-4, with D uncertain. Germline-derived CDR1 and CDR2 are LNHNV and YYDKDF (reference sequence). Trimming cost V 1 base and J 3 bases, with 9 bases left between them. This CDR3 spans 15 amino acids. The entire variable domain, with the rest obtained from reference TRBV15 and TRBJ1-4, is as follows: DAMVIQNPRYQVTQFGKPVTLSCSQTLNHNVMYWYQQKSSQAPKLLFHYYDKDFNNEADTPDNFQSRRPNTSFCFLDIRSPGLGDTAMYLCATSRGDGANEKLFFGSGTQLSVL.

This clone was seen a single time. This chain links TRBV14 with TRBJ1-6, with D tentatively TRBD1 (6 bases). The CDR3 contains 17 residues. Germline V gives CDR1 SGHDN, CDR2 FVKESK. The V end was cut by 4 bases, the J end by 9 bases, with 22 bases between. The CDR3 sequence is CASSPGRGSMDISPLHF. DNA for the CDR3: TGTGCCAGCAGCCCTGGTAGGGGGTCTATGGATATTTCACCCCTCCACTTT.

A word on this clone: Relative to the germline gene, one junction end is altered; a read error may explain this. This chain links TRBV10-1 with TRBJ1-1; the D is unclear. Per the germline V gene, CDR1 is WNHNN and CDR2 is SYGVQD (reference sequence). The CDR3 runs to 13 residues. CDR3 in amino acids: CASREELNTKAFF. CDR3 coding DNA: TGCGCCAGCAGGGAGGAACTGAACACTAAAGCTTTCTTT.